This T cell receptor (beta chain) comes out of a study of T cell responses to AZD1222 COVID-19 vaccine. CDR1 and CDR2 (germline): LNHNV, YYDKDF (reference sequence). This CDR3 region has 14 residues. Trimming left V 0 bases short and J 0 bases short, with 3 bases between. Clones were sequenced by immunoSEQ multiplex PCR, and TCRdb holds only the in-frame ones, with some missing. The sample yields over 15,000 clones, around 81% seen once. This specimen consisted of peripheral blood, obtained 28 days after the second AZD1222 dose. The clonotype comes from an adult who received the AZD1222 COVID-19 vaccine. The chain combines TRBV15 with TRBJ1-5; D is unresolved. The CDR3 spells CATSREVSNQPQHF. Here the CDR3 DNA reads TGTGCCACCAGCAGAGAAGTTAGCAATCAGCCCCAGCATTTT.